The present T cell receptor (beta chain) was sequenced within a study of cytomegalovirus exposure and HLA in healthy donors. The PCR had 60 Vbeta and 13 Jbeta primers. Generated by immunoSEQ multiplex PCR, the TCRdb table keeps only in-frame clones and is missing some. The sample yields about 200,000 clones, 65% to 85% seen once. A word on this clone: Its antigen is as yet unknown.

Study observations and caveats: Later on, analysis showed that most CMV-associated TCR beta chains appeared to be HLA-restricted. According to an earlier analysis, most TCR beta V segments yielded productive rearrangements about 87% or about 30% of the time. The sole available immune exposure information was CMV serostatus. High specificity and sensitivity for cytomegalovirus status were reported for the classifier.

The sequence derives from a man aged 25-40 years in good health and CMV-seronegative. Source material: PBMCs.

The CDR3: CASSDWRGRAETQYF. The CDR3 nucleotides are TGTGCCAGCAGTGATTGGCGGGGGAGGGCGGAGACCCAGTACTTC. The chain carries TRBV6-1 and TRBJ2-5, with 7 bases aligning to TRBD2. J lost 5 bases, V lost 3 bases, and 9 bases had no gene match. CDR1 is MNHNS and CDR2 is SASEGT in the germline V gene. The CDR3 totals 15 residues.